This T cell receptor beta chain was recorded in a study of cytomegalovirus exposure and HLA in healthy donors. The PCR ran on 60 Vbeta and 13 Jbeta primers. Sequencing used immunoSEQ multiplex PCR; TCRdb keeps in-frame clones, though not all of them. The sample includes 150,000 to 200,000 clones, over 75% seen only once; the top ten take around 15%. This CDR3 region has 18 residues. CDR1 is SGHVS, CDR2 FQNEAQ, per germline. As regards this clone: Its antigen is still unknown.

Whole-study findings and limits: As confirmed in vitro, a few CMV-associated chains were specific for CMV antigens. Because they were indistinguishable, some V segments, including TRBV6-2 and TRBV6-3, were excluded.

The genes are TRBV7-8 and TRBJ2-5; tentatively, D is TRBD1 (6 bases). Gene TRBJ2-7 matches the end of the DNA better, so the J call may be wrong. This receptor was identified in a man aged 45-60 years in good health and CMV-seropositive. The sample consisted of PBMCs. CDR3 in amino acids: CASSLEPKRTAQTYEQYF. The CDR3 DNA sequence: TGTGCCAGCAGCTTAGAGCCCAAACGGACAGCTCAGACCTACGAGCAGTACTTC.